This entry describes one TCR beta chain. These data belong to a study of blood T cell repertoires in COVID-19. The method was immunoSEQ multiplex PCR; TCRdb's version includes in-frame clones alone and lacks a portion of them. Of over 250,000 clones listed, more than 80% are singletons. Germline CDR1 reads MDHEN; CDR2 reads SYDVKM. V was clipped by 8 bases and J by 2 bases; unmatched bases: 4. The CDR3 loop spans 13 amino acids. Recovered status in Cohort 3 required two negative PCRs, clearance, or symptom resolution. The sequence derives from a woman aged 18-35 years who had recovered from COVID-19. Sequenced input: PBMCs or T cells enriched from blood (not recorded which). The gene calls are TRBV28 and TRBJ1-2; 8 bases are a match to TRBD1. DNA for the CDR3: TGTGCCAGCCGGACAGGGTGGAACTATGGCTACACCTTC. This encodes CASRTGWNYGYTF.